The present TCR beta chain was sequenced within a study of regulatory T cells in long-lasting Graves disease. This clonotype was observed at least ten times. CDR3 regions were amplified by Arm-PCR using iRepertoire HTBI primers to build TCR beta libraries. TCRdb reanalysed the multiplex PCR reads using MiXCR and keeps one entry per CDR3 protein. The repertoire includes approximately 350,000 distinct CDR3 sequences, roughly 16% of them detected once, and roughly 21% sits in the top ten. The V gene end was trimmed by 4 bases and the J gene end by 8 bases; junction bases not matched to a gene: 11. This CDR3 has 15 amino acids. Germline CDR1 and CDR2: SNHLY and FYNNEI. Time point described: newly diagnosed GD, antithyroid drugs for less than 3 months. Following extraction of RNA from PBMCs, that RNA was used to make the TCR library. EDTA tubes held approximately 10 milliliters of peripheral blood from each patient.

These data also formed part of another study, on T cells in Graves' hyperthyroidism and ophthalmopathy.

This receptor was obtained from a young woman with Graves disease. The chain joins TRBV2 to TRBJ2-1; 7 nucleotides align to TRBD2. This specimen consisted of peripheral blood mononuclear cells (PBMCs), obtained at new diagnosis, from a patient treated with antithyroid drugs. The CDR3 DNA sequence: TGTGCCAGCAGTGGGCGGGGGATGAGCGCCCATGAGCAGTTCTTC. Translated: CASSGRGMSAHEQFF.